This is a list of T cell receptor beta chains from one sample in a study of T cells in Graves' hyperthyroidism and ophthalmopathy. A single record per CDR3 protein comes from TCRdb applying MiXCR to the multiplex PCR reads. The profile shows hundreds of thousands of distinct CDR3 sequences, around 15% of them singletons. The sequenced sample consisted of blood. All receptors derive from a woman between 40 and 55 years old with Graves' ophthalmopathy. Both conserved end residues are part of each CDR3. Each record gives: V gene, J gene, CDR3 length, clone size, D gene, CDR3 protein, CDR3 DNA. D genes are given only for firm matches. Not every row has a clone size; where given, it reads once, few, many or a size class.

TRBV12-3/TRBV12-4	TRBJ2-1	17	many	TRBD2	CASSLAGLAGPYNEQFF	TGTGCCAGCAGTTTAGCTGGACTAGCGGGCCCGTACAATGAGCAGTTCTTC
TRBV5-1	TRBJ1-1	14	many	-	CASSPSMEGTEAFF	TGCGCCAGCAGCCCCTCGATGGAAGGAACTGAAGCTTTCTTT
TRBV12-3/TRBV12-4	TRBJ1-2	13	-	TRBD1	CASGTGGGYGYTF	TGTGCCAGCGGTACAGGGGGCGGATATGGCTACACCTTC
TRBV6-5	TRBJ2-5	14	few	-	CASSYYRLRETQYF	TGTGCCAGCAGTTACTATCGACTGCGAGAGACCCAGTACTTC
TRBV6-5	TRBJ1-2	15	many	-	CASNPTGFFVYGYTF	TGTGCCAGCAACCCGACAGGTTTTTTCGTGTATGGCTACACCTTC
TRBV7-6	TRBJ1-1	13	-	-	CAPYARTRDEAFF	TGTGCCCCTTACGCGAGGACCAGGGATGAAGCTTTCTTT
TRBV4-1	TRBJ1-2	15	-	TRBD1	CASSHSGTGDYGYTF	TGCGCCAGCAGCCATTCTGGGACAGGGGACTATGGCTACACCTTC
TRBV3-1	TRBJ2-1	16	-	-	CASSQGTWGSYNEQFF	TGTGCCAGCAGCCAAGGGACGTGGGGCTCCTACAATGAGCAGTTCTTC
TRBV29-1	TRBJ2-5	13	few	-	CSVDWRLGETQYF	TGCAGCGTTGATTGGCGGCTGGGGGAGACCCAGTACTTC
TRBV15	TRBJ2-5	16	many	-	CATSRDPSSVQETQYF	TGTGCCACCAGCAGAGATCCCAGCTCGGTTCAAGAGACCCAGTACTTC
TRBV14	TRBJ2-5	14	many	TRBD2	CASSRGVTIETQYF	TGTGCCAGCAGTCGGGGGGTAACGATTGAGACCCAGTACTTC
TRBV7-3	TRBJ2-2	14	many	-	CASSQGSVTGELFF	TGTGCCAGCAGCCAAGGAAGCGTAACCGGGGAGCTGTTTTTT
TRBV20-1	TRBJ1-1	15	-	-	CRPVQSESMNTEAFF	TGCAGGCCCGTGCAGAGCGAATCTATGAACACTGAAGCTTTCTTT
TRBV27	TRBJ2-5	15	many	-	CASSLSPGAGGTQYF	TGTGCCAGCAGTCTATCCCCCGGAGCGGGCGGGACCCAGTACTTC
TRBV6-1	TRBJ1-1	13	many	TRBD1	CASSEAGTDEAFF	TGTGCCAGCAGTGAGGCCGGGACAGATGAAGCTTTCTTT
TRBV30	TRBJ2-5	14	many	-	CAWSAFDGWETQYF	TGTGCCTGGAGTGCATTCGATGGGTGGGAGACCCAGTACTTC
TRBV27	TRBJ1-3	17	few	-	CASSLVPGPSSGNTIYF	TGTGCCAGCAGTTTAGTTCCGGGGCCTAGCTCTGGAAACACCATATATTTT
TRBV9	TRBJ2-2	17	few	TRBD2	CASSVGGGSPNTGELFF	TGTGCCAGCAGCGTTGGCGGCGGGAGCCCGAACACCGGGGAGCTGTTTTTT
TRBV6-2/TRBV6-3	TRBJ1-5	12	few	-	CASKLVNQPQHF	TGTGCCAGCAAATTAGTCAATCAGCCCCAGCATTTT
TRBV28	TRBJ2-7	17	few	TRBD2	CASSQGGTSGSSYEQYF	TGTGCCAGCAGTCAGGGTGGGACTAGCGGGAGCTCCTACGAGCAGTACTTC
TRBV20-1	TRBJ2-7	19	many	TRBD1	CSARPAIYTNRGLSYEQYF	TGCAGTGCTAGACCAGCGATCTACACTAACAGGGGGCTTAGCTACGAGCAGTACTTC
TRBV10-3	TRBJ1-1	13	many	TRBD1	CAIRDRDYTEAFF	TGTGCCATCAGGGACAGGGACTACACTGAAGCTTTCTTT
TRBV7-2	TRBJ1-2	13	many	-	CASSPPAGRGYTF	TGTGCCAGCAGCCCCCCTGCGGGTAGGGGCTACACCTTC
TRBV27	TRBJ2-7	13	few	TRBD2	CASRGGSGYEQYF	TGTGCCAGCAGGGGCGGGAGTGGTTACGAGCAGTACTTC
TRBV20-1	TRBJ2-5	20	-	TRBD2	CSARDRTSGRGRVRGETQYF	TGCAGTGCTAGAGATAGGACTAGCGGGAGAGGACGGGTTCGCGGAGAGACCCAGTACTTC
TRBV6-1	TRBJ2-7	14	many	-	CASRTGSRLGEQYF	TGTGCCAGTCGAACCGGGAGCCGACTCGGCGAGCAGTACTTC
TRBV29-1	TRBJ1-2	12	many	TRBD1	CSVTTGGEGYTF	TGCAGCGTCACGACAGGGGGCGAAGGCTACACCTTC
TRBV2	TRBJ2-5	13	many	-	CASSEDGEETQYF	TGTGCCAGCAGTGAAGACGGGGAGGAGACCCAGTACTTC
TRBV6-1	TRBJ1-5	13	many	-	CASSDPGDQPQHF	TGTGCCAGCAGTGACCCAGGGGATCAGCCCCAGCATTTT
TRBV28	TRBJ2-7	14	many	-	CASSFVGGYYEQYF	TGTGCCAGCAGTTTTGTCGGCGGCTACTACGAGCAGTACTTC
TRBV25-1	TRBJ1-2	12	-	-	CASSDFPRGYTF	TGTGCCAGCAGTGATTTTCCTCGCGGCTACACCTTC
TRBV12-3/TRBV12-4	TRBJ1-1	13	many	-	CASSYGSGTEAFF	TGTGCCAGCAGTTACGGTTCAGGCACTGAAGCTTTCTTT
TRBV11-2	TRBJ1-3	16	-	TRBD1	CASSLRQGVIGNTIYF	TGTGCCAGCAGCCTTAGACAGGGTGTAATCGGAAACACCATATATTTT
TRBV6-1	TRBJ2-7	14	many	TRBD1	CASSATGPNYEQYF	TGTGCCAGCTCCGCGACAGGGCCGAATTACGAGCAGTACTTC